Listed below are T cell receptor beta chains from one sample, sequenced in a study of T-cell reconstitution after alpha-beta-depleted transplantation in children. TCRdb re-derived calls from the PCR reads in MiXCR, one entry per CDR3 protein. The repertoire holds 200,000 to 250,000 distinct CDR3 sequences, under 13% seen once, with 28% in the top ten. The material sequenced was PBMCs, taken before TCRalphabeta/CD19-depleted stem cell transplant. The receptor set was obtained from a child less than two years old with acute myeloid leukemia, due to receive a stem cell transplant. Each CDR3 is given with its conserved first and last residue. The D gene is left open where the match is weak. The size entry is marked missing in some rows and otherwise reads once, few, many or a size class.

clone_size	v_call	j_call	d_call	cdr3_nt	cdr3_aa
few	TRBV6-5	TRBJ2-5	-	TGTGCCAGCAGTTACTCCTACAGAAAAGAGACCCAGTACTTC	CASSYSYRKETQYF
many	TRBV12-3/TRBV12-4	TRBJ2-1	TRBD2	TGTGCCAGCACCCTTGGCGGGAGCGTCTCCTACAATGAGCAGTTCTTC	CASTLGGSVSYNEQFF
-	TRBV3-1	TRBJ2-7	TRBD2	TGTGCCAGCAGCCAAGCCGGGACTAGCGGCTCCTACGAGCAGTACTTC	CASSQAGTSGSYEQYF
many	TRBV28	TRBJ2-7	-	TGTGCCAGCAGTCATGACTACATGGCATACGAGCAGTACTTC	CASSHDYMAYEQYF
many	TRBV11-2	TRBJ2-1	-	TGTGCCAGCAGCTTCTCGAATTACAATGAGCAGTTCTTC	CASSFSNYNEQFF
many	TRBV20-1	TRBJ2-5	TRBD2	TGCAGTGCCAAAGCACTAGCGGGACAAGAGACCCAGTACTTC	CSAKALAGQETQYF
many	TRBV20-1	TRBJ2-7	TRBD2	TGCAGTGCTAGTAGCGGGAGCTCCTACGAGCAGTACTTC	CSASSGSSYEQYF
few	TRBV7-2	TRBJ1-1	TRBD1	TGTGCCAGCAGCTTATGGGGACAGGGCGAAGCTTTCTTT	CASSLWGQGEAFF
once	TRBV5-1	TRBJ2-5	-	TGCGCCAGCAGCCCGACAGCGGAGGGGCCACAGGAGACCCAGTACTTC	CASSPTAEGPQETQYF
many	TRBV12-3/TRBV12-4	TRBJ1-1	-	TGTGCCAGCAGTCCAAGGGTGAGGGGAGGGAACACTGAAGCTTTCTTT	CASSPRVRGGNTEAFF
many	TRBV12-3/TRBV12-4	TRBJ2-7	-	TGTGCCAGCAGTTTATCATCCTTCTCCTACGAGCAGTACTTC	CASSLSSFSYEQYF
many	TRBV7-2	TRBJ2-5	-	TGTGCCAGCAGCTCCAGGCAGGGCGCGGAGACCCAGTACTTC	CASSSRQGAETQYF
many	TRBV6-7	TRBJ2-4	-	TGTGCCAGCAGTTACGCCGGAACCAAAAACATTCAGTACTTC	CASSYAGTKNIQYF
many	TRBV7-2	TRBJ2-2	-	TGTGCCAGCAGCTGGGGGAACACCGGGGAGCTGTTTTTT	CASSWGNTGELFF
many	TRBV9	TRBJ1-2	-	TGTGCCAGCAGCGTAGGAGCAGCTAACTATGGCTACACCTTC	CASSVGAANYGYTF
many	TRBV29-1	TRBJ2-3	-	TGCGCCGGAAGGGGAGAGGAAGATACGCAGTATTTT	CAGRGEEDTQYF
many	TRBV2	TRBJ2-1	-	TGTGCCAGCAGTCCTAGCGCCACCTACAATGAGCAGTTCTTC	CASSPSATYNEQFF
many	TRBV7-8	TRBJ2-1	TRBD2	TGTGCCAGCAGCTTAGAGCCTAGCGGGGCAGATGAGCAGTTCTTC	CASSLEPSGADEQFF
many	TRBV10-3	TRBJ1-2	-	TGTGCCATCAGTGTCCGGGCCATTAACTATGGCTACACCTTC	CAISVRAINYGYTF
once	TRBV20-1	TRBJ2-7	-	TGCAGTGCTATCCCCGGGGGCTACGAGCAGTACTTC	CSAIPGGYEQYF
many	TRBV20-1	TRBJ1-5	TRBD1	TGCAGTGCTAGAGCCGGGACAGGGGGTCAGCCCCAGCATTTT	CSARAGTGGQPQHF
many	TRBV6-1	TRBJ2-3	-	TGTGCCAGCAGACGCGAGGCTCGCCGCACAGATACGCAGTATTTT	CASRREARRTDTQYF
many	TRBV11-2	TRBJ2-7	TRBD1	TGTGCCAGCAGCTCCCACAGGGGGTATTTCTACGAGCAGTACTTC	CASSSHRGYFYEQYF
many	TRBV5-6	TRBJ1-2	-	TGTGCCAGCAGCTTAGCAGGGACCGTTAACTGGGGCTACACCTTC	CASSLAGTVNWGYTF
many	TRBV24-1	TRBJ2-5	TRBD1	TGTGCCACCAGTGAAAGCCCGGGACAGGGGGCGAGGCAAGAGACCCAGTACTTC	CATSESPGQGARQETQYF
many	TRBV20-1	TRBJ1-6	-	TGCAGTGCGACGACCGTACAGGTTTATAATTCACCCCTCCACTTT	CSATTVQVYNSPLHF
-	TRBV3-1	TRBJ2-2	-	TGTGCCAGCAGCCAGAAGACCGGGGAGCTGTTATTT	CASSQKTGELLF
-	TRBV20-1	TRBJ2-2	TRBD2	TGCAGTCAGGCTCCGGGACTAGCGGGAGGCCTCGCGAACACCGGGGAGCTGTTTTTT	CSQAPGLAGGLANTGELFF
many	TRBV20-1	TRBJ1-5	-	TGCAGTGCTAGAGATTTGAGACCCGGGGGGGATCAGCCCCAGCATTTT	CSARDLRPGGDQPQHF
many	TRBV18	TRBJ2-1	TRBD2	TGTGCCAGCTCACCACCGGGAGGGAATGAGCAGTTCTTC	CASSPPGGNEQFF
many	TRBV5-1	TRBJ2-1	-	TGCGCCAGCAGTCAGCTAGCCGATCTTTTCTTC	CASSQLADLFF
many	TRBV29-1	TRBJ2-7	-	TGCAGCGTTGAATCCGGGCGGGATGGCGAGCAGTACTTC	CSVESGRDGEQYF
many	TRBV20-1	TRBJ1-6	-	TGCAGTGCTAGAGGCGGGAACAGCTCCTATAATTCACCCCTCCACTTT	CSARGGNSSYNSPLHF
-	TRBV7-8	TRBJ2-3	-	TGTGCCAGCAGCTTAGGGGCGCGGGCTAATCATCCAGATACGCAGTATTTT	CASSLGARANHPDTQYF
many	TRBV27	TRBJ1-2	-	TGTGCCAGCAGTTACGGGGCAAACTATGGCTACACCTTC	CASSYGANYGYTF
many	TRBV28	TRBJ2-6	TRBD1	TGTGCCAGCAAGGGACAGGGAGAGGCTGGGGCCAACGTCCTGACTTTC	CASKGQGEAGANVLTF
many	TRBV7-2	TRBJ2-3	-	TGTGCCAGCAGCTTAGTGATGCGGGGTACGCAGTATTTT	CASSLVMRGTQYF
-	TRBV11-2	TRBJ2-2	-	TGTGCCAGCAGCTTATGGGCAGGACCGAACACCGGGGAGCTGTTTTTT	CASSLWAGPNTGELFF
many	TRBV20-1	TRBJ2-1	-	TGCAGTGCAAAGGGAACCCCTATCTACAATGAGCAGTTCTTC	CSAKGTPIYNEQFF
many	TRBV7-2	TRBJ1-1	-	TGTGCCAGCAGCTTAGCGGGCCAGGGACTCACTGAAGCTTTCTTT	CASSLAGQGLTEAFF
-	TRBV7-9	TRBJ1-6	-	TGTGCCAGCAGCTCCCTGGGCAGGGGATCCTATAATTCACCCCTCCACTTT	CASSSLGRGSYNSPLHF
many	TRBV20-1	TRBJ2-7	TRBD2	TGCAGTGCTAGTCCCACTAGCGGGACTCGGGAGCAGTACTTC	CSASPTSGTREQYF
many	TRBV28	TRBJ2-4	-	TGTGCCAGCAGCCGACAGGTTCTAGCCAAAAACATTCAGTACTTC	CASSRQVLAKNIQYF
many	TRBV5-1	TRBJ1-3	-	TGCGCCAGCTGCCCTGCTGGGCCAAACTCTGGAAACACCATATATTTT	CASCPAGPNSGNTIYF
many	TRBV7-2	TRBJ2-7	-	TGTGCCAGCAGCTTAGTGGACAGAACCGTCTACGAGCAGTACTTC	CASSLVDRTVYEQYF
many	TRBV29-1	TRBJ2-4	-	TGCAGCGTTGGTCAAGACATTCAGTACTTC	CSVGQDIQYF
many	TRBV2	TRBJ2-6	-	TGTGCCAGTCTTTCCGGGACTCCCGGATCTTTC	CASLSGTPGSF
-	TRBV7-3	TRBJ2-7	TRBD2	TGTGCCAGCAGCTTAATCGGGGGGGAGGAGCAGTACTTC	CASSLIGGEEQYF
few	TRBV5-4	TRBJ1-1	TRBD1	TGTGCCAAAATGAGGGGGCCGAACACTGAAGCTTTCTTT	CAKMRGPNTEAFF
-	TRBV29-1	TRBJ2-1	TRBD2	TGCAGCGTAACTCGAGCGGGGGACTACAATGAGCAGTTCTTC	CSVTRAGDYNEQFF
many	TRBV11-2	TRBJ2-1	TRBD2	TGTGCCAGCAGCTTAGATTATAGCGGGAGGGCCACGGGTGAGCAGTTCTTC	CASSLDYSGRATGEQFF
many	TRBV5-1	TRBJ2-1	-	TGCGCCAGCAGCTTGGTCACACAGGGTGTGAATGAGCAGTTCTTC	CASSLVTQGVNEQFF
-	TRBV19	TRBJ1-1	TRBD1	TGTGCCACCAAGAGCCGGACAGGGGTCACGAACACTGAAGCTTTCTTT	CATKSRTGVTNTEAFF
many	TRBV20-1	TRBJ2-2	-	TGCAGTGGACTAGCGAACACCGGGGAGCTGTTTTTT	CSGLANTGELFF